One T cell receptor beta chain is described in this entry. The target antigen is unknown. This cohort consisted of healthy bone marrow donors. The study ran its PCR with 60 Vbeta and 13 Jbeta primers. The protocol was immunoSEQ multiplex PCR, while the TCRdb copy is restricted to in-frame clones and leaves out a portion. The table has 95,000 to 150,000 clones, approximately 72% seen once. The source of the sample is a study of cytomegalovirus exposure and HLA in healthy donors. Overall study results and limits: V- and J-gene trimming in TCR beta was tied to a missense DCLRE1C variant by an analysis performed later. Across donors, sequencing depth was assumed by presence/absence analyses to be roughly uniform. Researchers counted roughly 160 TCR beta chains as cytomegalovirus-associated.

Sequencing was carried out using PBMCs. This TCR came from a woman in her thirties or forties in good health and CMV-seropositive.

In DNA form, the CDR3 reads TGTGCCAGTAGTATAGATTTTTCACGCGACAGGCGTTTTAACAATGAGCAGTTCTTC. Protein: CASSIDFSRDRRFNNEQFF. V gene TRBV19 combines with J gene TRBJ2-1; TRBD1 might be the D (6 bases). Germline values: CDR1 LNHDA, CDR2 SQIVND (reference sequence). The CDR3 totals 19 residues. V was shortened by 0 bases and J by 5 bases, with 23 bases between the two germline ends.